The next 11 T cell receptor beta chains were all read from a single sample in a study of blood T cell repertoires in COVID-19. This table comes from immunoSEQ multiplex PCR, and its TCRdb copy is limited to in-frame clones, with some not included. Found here are 200,000 to 250,000 clones, about 87% of them singletons; the top ten hold 5.5% to 9%. The source material was peripheral blood. The receptors come from a woman in her 70s with active or convalescent COVID-19.

The CDR3 nucleotides read TGTGCCAGCAGCTTAGGGATCGGGGTTGACAATCAGCCCCAGCATTTT. Protein sequence: CASSLGIGVDNQPQHF. The rearrangement joins TRBV7-9 to TRBJ1-5; D not certain. Trimming removed 1 base from V and 3 bases from J, with 13 bases in between. Germline assignment: CDR1 SEHNR and CDR2 FQNEAQ (reference sequence). CDR3 size: 16 residues.

The genes are TRBV5-1 and TRBJ1-3; 8 bases are shared with TRBD1. The CDR3 totals 17 residues. Germline CDR1 is SGHRS and CDR2 is YFSETQ. V was clipped by 4 bases and J by 1 base; unmatched bases: 10. The CDR3 sequence: CASSLSPGGASGNTIYF. The CDR3 DNA sequence: TGCGCCAGCAGCCTCTCACCAGGGGGCGCATCTGGAAACACCATATATTTT.

J is TRBJ1-2 and V is TRBV24-1; D is possibly TRBD1 (6 bases). The CDR3 is 14 residues long. Germline V gives CDR1 KGHDR, CDR2 SFDVKD. V lost 5 bases, J lost 4 bases, and 13 bases lay in between. The CDR3 here is CATSGGPGGYGYTF. CDR3 sequence (DNA): TGTGCCACCAGTGGGGGGCCAGGCGGCTATGGCTACACCTTC.

The rearrangement links TRBV24-1 to TRBJ2-3; D is possibly TRBD2 (5 bases). Germline V CDR1 and CDR2: KGHDR, SFDVKD. CDR3 length: 15 amino acids. Trimming left V 1 base short and J 2 bases short, with 9 bases between. The CDR3 DNA reads TGTGCCACCAGTGATTTTAGAGGGTACACAGATACGCAGTATTTT. It translates to CATSDFRGYTDTQYF.

The rearrangement joins TRBV28 to TRBJ1-1; the D gene is possibly TRBD1 (5 bases). The germline gives CDR1 MDHEN, CDR2 SYDVKM. Trimming removed 5 bases from V and 7 bases from J, with 14 bases in between. This CDR3 has 13 amino acids. The CDR3 here is CASSRAGYGEAFF. The CDR3 coding sequence is TGTGCCAGCAGTCGAGCAGGGTATGGTGAAGCTTTCTTT.

The chain has TRBV12-3 or TRBV12-4 and TRBJ1-1; perhaps TRBD1 as D (6 bases). Trimming cost V 6 bases and J 11 bases, with 16 bases left between them. The CDR3 extends over 12 amino acids. The CDR3 nucleotides read TGTGCCAGCAGGACACAGGGACGGGGCGCTTTCTTT. This translates into CASRTQGRGAFF.

The chain links TRBV2 to TRBJ2-5; no firm D call. The CDR3 covers 12 residues. V was pared by 6 bases and J by 2 bases, with 7 bases between. The germline gives CDR1 SNHLY, CDR2 FYNNEI. This CDR3 reads CASRADQETQYF. The CDR3 DNA reads TGTGCCAGCAGGGCAGATCAAGAGACCCAGTACTTC. Looking up the rest from reference TRBV2 and TRBJ2-5 gives the full variable domain: EPEVTQTPSHQVTQMGQEVILRCVPISNHLYFYWYRQILGQKVEFLVSFYNNEISEKSEIFDDQFSVERPDGSNFTLKIRSTKLEDSAMYFCASRADQETQYFGPGTRLLVL.

This rearrangement joins TRBV10-2 to TRBJ2-1; the match to TRBD2 covers 12 bases. V lost 9 bases to trimming and J lost 2 bases; unmatched junction nucleotides: 2. Germline V lookup: CDR1 WSHSY, CDR2 SAAADI. The CDR3 sequence is 14 residues long. CDR3 in DNA: TGCGCCAGTTCTAGCGGGGGGGCCTACAATGAGCAGTTCTTC. Encoded protein: CASSSGGAYNEQFF.

The chain joins TRBV4-2 to TRBJ2-1; D ambiguous. There are 12 residues in the CDR3. V was clipped by 8 bases and J by 6 bases, with 11 bases between them. Germline lookup yields CDR1 LGHNA and CDR2 YNFKEQ. CDR3 region: CASGVVGNEQFF. CDR3 nucleotides: TGTGCCAGCGGAGTCGTAGGCAATGAGCAGTTCTTC.

V gene TRBV5-4 combines with J gene TRBJ2-1; possibly TRBD1 for D (5 bases). V gave up 3 bases and J gave up 15 bases, with 19 bases separating them. This CDR3 is 13 amino acids long. Germline V gene data show CDR1 as SGHNT and CDR2 as YYREEE (reference sequence). CDR3 in amino acids: CASSSSPGNHAFF. The DNA for the CDR3 is TGTGCCAGCAGCTCCAGCCCAGGGAATCATGCGTTCTTC.

This chain connects TRBV2 to TRBJ2-7, with D perhaps matching TRBD1 (5 bases). CDR3 length equals 15 residues. V lost 6 bases, J lost 1 base, and 16 bases lay in between. Germline V gene data show CDR1 as SNHLY and CDR2 as FYNNEI. The CDR3 DNA reads as TGTGCCAGCAGCAGCTCAGGGTCCGGGTCCTACGAGCAGTACTTC. The encoded protein is CASSSSGSGSYEQYF.